The 28 T cell receptor beta chains given below trace back to one sample, sequenced in a study of blood T cell repertoires in COVID-19. Repertoires were generated with immunoSEQ multiplex PCR, while TCRdb's copy carries only in-frame clones and drops some. Here the sample spans around 110,000 clones, about 89% being singletons. The sequencing sample was made of peripheral blood. The receptors originated from a man in his forties or fifties with active or convalescent COVID-19.

The CDR3 DNA follows: TGCGCCAGCAGCTTGGCCGGATTGACAGCCTCGGGTGGCTACACCTTC. Amino acids: CASSLAGLTASGGYTF. The chain is built from TRBV5-1 and TRBJ1-2; D might be TRBD1 (5 bases). Looked up from germline, CDR1 is SGHRS and CDR2 is YFSETQ. This CDR3 has 16 residues. V was trimmed by 0 bases and J by 7 bases, leaving 19 bases between them.

The chain is built from TRBV28 and TRBJ1-2; D not certain. With 2 bases removed from V and 5 bases from J, the gap between germline ends came to 6 bases. This CDR3 has 12 residues. Germline V gene sequence: CDR1 MDHEN, CDR2 SYDVKM. The CDR3 nucleotides are TGTGCCAGCAGTTTAAGCGGGTATGGCTACACCTTC. This gives the protein CASSLSGYGYTF.

The V call is TRBV19, the J call TRBJ2-7, with TRBD1 identical over 7 bases. The trim removed 1 base at V and 3 bases at J, leaving 6 bases unmatched. This CDR3 comprises 15 residues. Germline V gene lookup returns CDR1 LNHDA and CDR2 SQIVND (reference sequence). The CDR3 protein is CASSIVGTASYEQYF. Here the CDR3 DNA reads TGTGCCAGTAGTATAGTTGGGACAGCTAGCTACGAGCAGTACTTC. The full variable domain, its missing parts supplied by reference TRBV19 and TRBJ2-7, is DGGITQSPKYLFRKEGQNVTLSCEQNLNHDAMYWYRQDPGQGLRLIYYSQIVNDFQKGDIAEGYSVSREKKESFPLTVTSAQKNPTAFYLCASSIVGTASYEQYFGPGTRLTVT.

The chain has TRBV24-1 and TRBJ2-3, with D perhaps matching TRBD2 (6 bases). Trimming left V 2 bases short and J 2 bases short, with 7 bases between. Germline CDR1 reads KGHDR; CDR2 reads SFDVKD. The CDR3 totals 14 residues. The CDR3 sequence is CATSDWRDTDTQYF. The CDR3, as DNA: TGTGCCACCAGTGATTGGAGGGACACAGATACGCAGTATTTT.

In this sample, this clone is large. This chain uses TRBV9 with TRBJ1-6; D unclear. Per the germline V gene, CDR1 is SGDLS and CDR2 is YYNGEE. CDR3 length equals 13 residues. Deletions cut 0 bases from V and 5 bases from J, with 3 bases between. CDR3 residues: CASSVVDNSPLHF. CDR3 bases: TGTGCCAGCAGCGTAGTCGATAATTCACCCCTCCACTTT.

This chain uses TRBV14 with TRBJ2-4; 10 positions match TRBD1. The length of the CDR3 is 16 residues. Losses at the gene ends were 5 bases for V and 4 bases for J; bases not matched to a gene: 8. Germline lookup yields CDR1 SGHDN and CDR2 FVKESK. In DNA form, the CDR3 reads TGTGCCAGCAGCTATAGCCCGGGACAGGGGAAAAACATTCAGTACTTC. It encodes CASSYSPGQGKNIQYF.

This sequence joins TRBV5-4 and TRBJ1-5; D is undetermined. Trimming left V 3 bases short and J 1 base short, with 8 bases between. Germline V gives CDR1 SGHNT, CDR2 YYREEE (reference sequence). The CDR3 has 14 residues. This CDR3 is CASSSRGSNQPQHF. The DNA for the CDR3 is TGTGCCAGCAGCTCACGAGGGAGCAATCAGCCCCAGCATTTT.

This chain links TRBV5-1 with TRBJ2-2; D unresolved. Germline V gene sequence: CDR1 SGHRS, CDR2 YFSETQ. Trimming shortened V by 0 bases and J by 0 bases, and 6 bases separated the two germline ends. The CDR3 length is 15 residues. The chain's CDR3 is CASSLGPANTGELFF. The CDR3 region has the DNA TGCGCCAGCAGCTTGGGGCCCGCGAACACCGGGGAGCTGTTTTTT.

The chain combines TRBV6-2 or TRBV6-3 with TRBJ1-5, with D possibly matching TRBD1 (6 bases). V lost 5 bases, J lost 3 bases, and 20 bases lay in between. CDR1 is MNHEY and CDR2 is SVGEGT in the germline V gene. This CDR3 has 17 amino acids. CDR3 region: CASSMMTGLTPNQPQHF. Written as DNA, the CDR3 is TGTGCCAGCAGTATGATGACAGGACTTACCCCCAATCAGCCCCAGCATTTT.

On this clone: One junction end disagrees with the germline gene, perhaps due to a read error. The V gene is TRBV7-2, the J gene TRBJ2-4, with 9 positions matching TRBD2. The CDR3 consists of 13 residues. The germline V gene encodes CDR1 SGHTA and CDR2 FQGNSA. CDR3 sequence: CASSFDPSGNKNF. For the CDR3, the DNA is TGTGCCAGCAGCTTTGATCCTAGCGGGAATAAGAACTTC.

The count of this clone is one. The V and J genes are TRBV5-1 and TRBJ2-5; D is possibly TRBD1 (7 bases). Germline assignment: CDR1 SGHRS and CDR2 YFSETQ. V was shortened by 0 bases and J by 4 bases, with 19 bases between the two germline ends. The CDR3 length is 17 residues. CDR3 residues: CASSLERSGSGGETQYF. Written as DNA, the CDR3 is TGCGCCAGCAGCTTGGAAAGGAGCGGGTCAGGGGGAGAGACCCAGTACTTC.

The CDR3 bases are TGTGCCAGACTTACCTACGAGCAGTACTTC. This gives the protein CARLTYEQYF. This chain joins TRBV7-3 and TRBJ2-7; D not resolved. This CDR3 spans 10 amino acids. With 9 bases removed from V and 2 bases from J, the gap between germline ends came to 5 bases. The germline V gene has CDR1 SGHTA and CDR2 FQGTGA.

The chain employs TRBV7-2 and TRBJ1-6; D ambiguous. The CDR3 spans 15 residues. The germline V gene encodes CDR1 SGHTA and CDR2 FQGNSA. Between the trimmed V and J ends, which lost 6 bases and 6 bases, there was a span of 15 bases. CDR3 in amino acids: CASSPRELSNSPLHF. DNA for the CDR3: TGTGCCAGCAGTCCAAGGGAGCTTTCTAATTCACCCCTCCACTTT.

The V gene is TRBV19, the J gene TRBJ2-3, with 15 bases matching TRBD2. The CDR3 loop spans 20 amino acids. The V segment lost 4 bases and the J segment 4 bases; nucleotides outside the gene matches: 15. CDR1 and CDR2 from the germline V gene are LNHDA and SQIVND (reference sequence). CDR3 nucleotide sequence: TGTGCCAGTAGTACTGGACTAGCGGGAGGGTTTTGGGGAACGGCAGATACGCAGTATTTT. It encodes CASSTGLAGGFWGTADTQYF.

The chain links TRBV4-1 to TRBJ2-7; 7 positions match TRBD1. The germline CDR1 and CDR2 sequences are MGHRA and YSYEKL. The J segment lost 4 bases and the V segment lost 4 bases, leaving 13 bases of the junction unmatched. There are 16 residues in the CDR3. The CDR3 reads CASSPETGYHLYEQYF. In nucleotides, the CDR3 is TGCGCCAGCAGCCCGGAGACAGGGTATCATCTGTACGAGCAGTACTTC.

The rearrangement links TRBV7-8 to TRBJ1-2; perhaps TRBD1 as D (5 bases). In germline, CDR1 is SGHVS, CDR2 FQNEAQ. Deletions cut 5 bases from V and 4 bases from J, with 8 bases between. This CDR3 has 12 amino acids. CDR3 sequence: CASSPQGYGYTF. The CDR3 DNA sequence: TGTGCCAGCAGCCCCCAGGGCTATGGCTACACCTTC.

This clone was detected once. The genes are TRBV7-3 and TRBJ1-1; the D is unclear. The V gene lost 3 bases and the J gene lost 4 bases, with 9 bases spanning the gap. CDR1 SGHTA and CDR2 FQGTGA come from the germline V gene. The CDR3 sequence is 13 residues long. In nucleotides, the CDR3 is TGTGCCAGCAGCTTGTCGGGAATCACTGAAGCTTTCTTT. Its translation is CASSLSGITEAFF.

The rearrangement links TRBV19 to TRBJ1-5; 8 bases agree with TRBD1. Germline V CDR1 and CDR2: LNHDA, SQIVND (reference sequence). This CDR3 has 16 residues. The J segment lost 3 bases and the V segment lost 2 bases, leaving 6 bases of the junction unmatched. The CDR3 bases are TGTGCCAGTAGTATACTACAGGGGGTCCACAATCAGCCCCAGCATTTT. This codes for CASSILQGVHNQPQHF.

V usage is TRBV3-1 (or the pseudogene TRBV3-2) and J usage is TRBJ1-3; 9 positions match TRBD1. Germline CDR1 reads LGHDT; CDR2 reads YNNKEL (reference sequence). The CDR3 sequence is 17 residues long. V was pared by 2 bases and J by 3 bases, with 8 bases of the junction left unmatched. CDR3 bases: TGTGCCAGCAGCCAATTTTCCCCGGGACAGGGTGGAAACACCATATATTTT. Its translation is CASSQFSPGQGGNTIYF.

This chain uses TRBV7-9 with TRBJ2-7; tentative D call: TRBD1 (5 bases). The V gene's germline CDR1 is SEHNR and CDR2 FQNEAQ (reference sequence). Trimming left V 3 bases short and J 5 bases short, with 11 bases between. This CDR3 has 13 amino acids. The CDR3 region has the DNA TGTGCCAGCAGCTTGGTAGGGGCGCACGAGCAGTACTTC. It specifies CASSLVGAHEQYF. Full variable domain (outside the CDR3, taken from reference TRBV7-9 and TRBJ2-7): DTGVSQNPRHKITKRGQNVTFRCDPISEHNRLYWYRQTLGQGPEFLTYFQNEAQLEKSRLLSDRFSAERPKGSFSTLEIQRTEQGDSAMYLCASSLVGAHEQYFGPGTRLTVT.

The chain carries TRBV18 and TRBJ2-1, with a tentative D call TRBD2 (5 bases). The germline V gene has CDR1 KGHSH and CDR2 LQKENI. Between the trimmed V and J ends, which lost 6 bases and 2 bases, there was a span of 14 bases. CDR3 size: 15 residues. CDR3 DNA: TGTGCCAGCTCGCTCCTGGGAGTTGCCTACAATGAGCAGTTCTTC. It codes for CASSLLGVAYNEQFF.

This chain connects TRBV18 to TRBJ1-1, with a tentative D call TRBD1 (6 bases). Trimming took off 5 bases at V and 5 bases at J, with 9 bases between the two ends. There are 12 residues in the CDR3. The V gene's germline CDR1 is KGHSH and CDR2 LQKENI. This CDR3 reads CASSNRVTEAFF. In DNA, the CDR3 is TGTGCCAGCTCAAACAGGGTAACTGAAGCTTTCTTT.

V gene TRBV7-2 combines with J gene TRBJ2-7; D may be TRBD2 (6 bases). Germline lookup yields CDR1 SGHTA and CDR2 FQGNSA. There are 15 residues in the CDR3. V shed 1 base and J shed 3 bases, with 13 bases lying between them. In DNA, the CDR3 is TGTGCCAGCAGCTTAGGGCGGCGGGACCTCTACGAGCAGTACTTC. Its protein product is CASSLGRRDLYEQYF.

The chain employs TRBV5-1 and TRBJ2-6; the match to TRBD1 covers 10 bases. The CDR3 has 17 residues. J gave up 2 bases and V 6 bases, and 8 bases lay outside the gene matches. Germline-derived CDR1 and CDR2 are SGHRS and YFSETQ. DNA for the CDR3: TGCGCCAGCACCCCAGTGACAGGGGGCACTGGGGCCAACGTCCTGACTTTC. It yields the protein CASTPVTGGTGANVLTF.

This clone was detected many times. CDR3 nucleotides: TGTGCCACCAGTGACACCAGGGGGCAGGGAGGGTATAGCACAGATACGCAGTATTTT. It encodes CATSDTRGQGGYSTDTQYF. The chain is built from TRBV24-1 and TRBJ2-3, with a tentative D call TRBD1 (8 bases). Germline CDR1 is KGHDR and CDR2 is SFDVKD. The CDR3 loop spans 19 amino acids. The germline V and J ends were trimmed by 4 bases and 0 bases, with 22 bases remaining between them.

The chain employs TRBV9 and TRBJ1-3; D is possibly TRBD1 (6 bases). The germline CDR1 and CDR2 sequences are SGDLS and YYNGEE. Trimming left V 3 bases short and J 0 bases short, with 16 bases between. This CDR3 has 17 residues. The DNA for the CDR3 is TGTGCCAGCAGCGAATCAGGACAGTCAAGCTCTGGAAACACCATATATTTT. Protein: CASSESGQSSSGNTIYF. The whole variable domain, remainder taken from reference TRBV9 and TRBJ1-3, is DSGVTQTPKHLITATGQRVTLRCSPRSGDLSVYWYQQSLDQGLQFLIQYYNGEERAKGNILERFSAQQFPDLHSELNLSSLELGDSALYFCASSESGQSSSGNTIYFGEGSWLTVV.

This chain links TRBV7-3 with TRBJ1-1; no definite D call. Per the germline V gene, CDR1 is SGHTA and CDR2 is FQGTGA. The CDR3 covers 13 residues. Trimming pared 3 bases from V and 3 bases from J, leaving 8 bases between. CDR3 DNA sequence: TGTGCCAGCAGCTTCTCCCGCGACACTGAAGCTTTCTTT. It yields the protein CASSFSRDTEAFF.

This clone showed up just once. The rearrangement links TRBV10-3 to TRBJ1-5, with 10 bases identical to TRBD1. CDR3 length: 15 amino acids. Trimming removed 10 bases from V and 7 bases from J; junction bases left unmatched: 13. CDR1 and CDR2 from the germline V gene are ENHRY and SYGVKD. The CDR3 DNA sequence: TGTGCCACTTCCAAAGGGACAGGGGTTTTCCAGCCCCAGCATTTT. Its protein product is CATSKGTGVFQPQHF.